The T cell receptor (beta chain) under discussion was sequenced for a study of T cells in localized non-small cell lung cancer. The repertoire was sequenced with immunoSEQ multiplex PCR; TCRdb's copy has only in-frame clones and lacks some. The sample has about 61,000 clones, 70% to 90% seen once. General study points: Median approximately 61 top-100 tumor clones were shared with paired adjacent lung. A raised T cell density in blood coincided with lengthier overall survival.

The V segment lost 5 bases and the J segment 6 bases; nucleotides outside the gene matches: 17. The germline gives CDR1 SQVTM, CDR2 ANQGSEA. The CDR3 has 16 amino acids. This clone has only one observation. Its target is unknown. The sequencing used peripheral blood, collected before any cancer treatment. The J gene is TRBJ2-7, the V gene TRBV29-1; 9 bases match TRBD2. The source is a man aged 35 to 70 with stage I squamous cell lung carcinoma. The CDR3 region is CSVKGVGSGSSCEQYF. CDR3 in DNA: TGCAGCGTTAAAGGGGTTGGTAGCGGGAGTTCGTGCGAGCAGTACTTC.